This entry describes one TCR beta chain. Its antigen is unidentified. The sample belongs to a study of T cells in Graves' hyperthyroidism and ophthalmopathy. At the level of the study: Pretreatment peripheral blood was obtained at initial diagnosis. Findings of the study overall: Most clonotypes expanded in the thyroid (above 0.001) were also present in blood.

What was amplified from RNA transcripts were TCR beta CDR3 regions. The TCR CDR3 was amplified in a first-round RT-PCR using the HTBI primer set. In TCRdb, the multiplex PCR reads were re-called with MiXCR into one record per CDR3 protein. The sample has some 270,000 distinct CDR3 sequences, around 24% seen once. V lost 5 bases and J lost 3, with 13 bases in between. CDR3 length: 14 residues. Germline CDR1 reads SNHLY; CDR2 reads FYNNEI. Diagnoses used clinical symptoms, serum thyroxine and TRAb, thyroid ultrasound and orbital computed tomography. The PBMCs studied were ones that came from about 10 ml fresh peripheral blood.

Sequencing input: blood. The chain links TRBV2 to TRBJ1-2; D is unclear. The clonotype was recovered from a woman between 40 and 50 years old with Graves' ophthalmopathy. Written as DNA, the CDR3 is TGTGCCAGCAGTCAGGATTCCAGCGACTATGGCTACACCTTC. Protein: CASSQDSSDYGYTF.